This T cell receptor beta chain was captured in a study of shared clonotypes between healthy human individuals. In replicate PCRs of sorted subsets, approximately 190 ng DNA, approximately 28,000 T cell genomes, was used. Assay: immunoSEQ multiplex PCR; the TCRdb copy retains only in-frame clones and omits some. The sample lists roughly 2.5 million clones, roughly nine tenths occurring once. Concerning this clone: Its cognate antigen is unknown.

Adults of Caucasian background living in Nashville, Tennessee made up all donors. A split of CD4+ cells into CD45RA+ naive and CD45RA-negative memory subsets was performed. Study results and limitations: Generation of non-shared clonotypes was less probable than generation of clonotypes shared by all four donors.

The TCR sequence derives from a man younger than 30 in good health. The sequenced sample was naive CD4+ T cells sorted from blood. Stated subset: CD45RA+ positively selected.

The CDR3 DNA reads TGCGCCAGCAGCTTGGTCCCCCCCGCTAGCGGGGGCCCCGAGCAGTTCTTC. Residues: CASSLVPPASGGPEQFF. This rearrangement joins TRBV5-1 to TRBJ2-1, with TRBD2 matching over 10 bases. Germline assignment: CDR1 SGHRS and CDR2 YFSETQ. The CDR3 is 17 amino acids. V trimming: 0 bases; J trimming: 10 bases; junction bases outside the gene matches: 13.